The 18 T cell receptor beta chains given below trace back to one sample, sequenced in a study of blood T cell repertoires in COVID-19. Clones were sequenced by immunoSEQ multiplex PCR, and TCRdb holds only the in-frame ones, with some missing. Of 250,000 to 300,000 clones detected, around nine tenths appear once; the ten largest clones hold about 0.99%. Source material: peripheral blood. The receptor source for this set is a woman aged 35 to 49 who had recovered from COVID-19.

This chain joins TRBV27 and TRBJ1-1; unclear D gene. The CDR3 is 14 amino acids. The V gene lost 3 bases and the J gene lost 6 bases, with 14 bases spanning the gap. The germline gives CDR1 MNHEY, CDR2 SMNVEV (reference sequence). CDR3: CASSFGGLGAEAFF. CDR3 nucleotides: TGTGCCAGCAGTTTCGGCGGGCTCGGGGCTGAAGCTTTCTTT.

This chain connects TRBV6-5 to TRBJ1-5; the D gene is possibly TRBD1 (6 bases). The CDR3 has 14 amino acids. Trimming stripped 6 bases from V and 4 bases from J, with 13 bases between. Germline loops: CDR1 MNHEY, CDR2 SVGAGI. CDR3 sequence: CASSSRGPNQPQHF. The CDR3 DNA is TGTGCCAGCAGCAGCAGGGGACCTAATCAGCCCCAGCATTTT.

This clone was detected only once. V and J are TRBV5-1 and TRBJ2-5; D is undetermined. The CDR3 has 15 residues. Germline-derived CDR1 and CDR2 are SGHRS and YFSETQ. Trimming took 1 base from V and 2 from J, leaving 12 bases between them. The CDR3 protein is CASSLNQATQETQYF. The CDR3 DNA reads TGCGCCAGCAGCTTGAATCAGGCCACTCAAGAGACCCAGTACTTC.

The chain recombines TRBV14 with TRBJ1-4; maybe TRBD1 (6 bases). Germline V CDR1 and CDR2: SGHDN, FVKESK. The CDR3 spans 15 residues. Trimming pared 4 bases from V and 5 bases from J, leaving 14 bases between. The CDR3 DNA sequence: TGTGCCAGCAGCCCTTCGACAGGTCGGAATGAAAAACTGTTTTTT. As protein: CASSPSTGRNEKLFF. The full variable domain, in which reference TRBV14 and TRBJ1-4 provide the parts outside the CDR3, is EAGVTQFPSHSVIEKGQTVTLRCDPISGHDNLYWYRRVMGKEIKFLLHFVKESKQDESGMPNNRFLAERTGGTYSTLKVQPAELEDSGVYFCASSPSTGRNEKLFFGSGTQLSVL.

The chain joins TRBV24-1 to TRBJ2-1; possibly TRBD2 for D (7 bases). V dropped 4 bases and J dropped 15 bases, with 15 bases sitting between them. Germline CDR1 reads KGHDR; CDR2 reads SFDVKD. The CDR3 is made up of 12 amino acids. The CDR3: CATSDPRGAVFF. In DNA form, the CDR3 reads TGTGCCACCAGTGACCCACGGGGGGCGGTGTTCTTC.

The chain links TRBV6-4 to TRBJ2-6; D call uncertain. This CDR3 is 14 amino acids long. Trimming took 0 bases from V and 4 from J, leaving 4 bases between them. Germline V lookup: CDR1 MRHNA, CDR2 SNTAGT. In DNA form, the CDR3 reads TGTGCCAGCAGTGACTCTCGGGGGGCCAACGTCCTGACTTTC. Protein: CASSDSRGANVLTF.

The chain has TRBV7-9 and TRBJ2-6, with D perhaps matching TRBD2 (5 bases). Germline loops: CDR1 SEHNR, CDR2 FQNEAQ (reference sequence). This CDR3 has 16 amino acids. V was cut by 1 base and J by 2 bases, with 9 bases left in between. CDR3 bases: TGTGCCAGCAGCTTAGGAGGGAGTGCTGGGGCCAACGTCCTGACTTTC. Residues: CASSLGGSAGANVLTF.

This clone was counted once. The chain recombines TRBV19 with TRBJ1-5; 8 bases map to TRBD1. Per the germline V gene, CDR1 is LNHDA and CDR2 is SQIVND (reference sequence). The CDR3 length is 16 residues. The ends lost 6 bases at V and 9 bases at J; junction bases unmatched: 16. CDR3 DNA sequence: TGTGCCAGTAGAGACAGGGGTGGGGACAGTTTTGGGCCCCAGCATTTT. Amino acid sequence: CASRDRGGDSFGPQHF.

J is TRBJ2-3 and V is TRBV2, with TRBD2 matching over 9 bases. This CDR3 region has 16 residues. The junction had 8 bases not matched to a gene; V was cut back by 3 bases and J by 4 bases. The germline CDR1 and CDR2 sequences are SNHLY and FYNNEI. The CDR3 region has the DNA TGTGCCAGCAGTGAGGGTGCGGGAGGGGTGGCAGATACGCAGTATTTT. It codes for CASSEGAGGVADTQYF.

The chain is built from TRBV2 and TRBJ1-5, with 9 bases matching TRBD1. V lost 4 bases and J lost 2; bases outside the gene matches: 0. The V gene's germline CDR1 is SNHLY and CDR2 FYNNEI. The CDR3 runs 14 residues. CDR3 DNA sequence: TGTGCCAGCAGTGGGGACAGGGGCAATCAGCCCCAGCATTTT. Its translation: CASSGDRGNQPQHF.

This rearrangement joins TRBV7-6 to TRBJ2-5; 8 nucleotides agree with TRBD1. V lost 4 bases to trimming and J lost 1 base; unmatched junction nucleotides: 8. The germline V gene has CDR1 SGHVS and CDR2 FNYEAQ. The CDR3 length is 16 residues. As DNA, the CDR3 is TGTGCCAGCAGCTCCTCCACGACAGGGGCCCAAGAGACCCAGTACTTC. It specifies CASSSSTTGAQETQYF.

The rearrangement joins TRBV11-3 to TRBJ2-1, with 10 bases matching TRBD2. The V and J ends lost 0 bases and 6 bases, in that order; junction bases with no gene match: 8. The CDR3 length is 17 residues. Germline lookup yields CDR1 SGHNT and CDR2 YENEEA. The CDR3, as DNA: TGTGCCAGCAGCTTAGAGCCCCTAGCGGGAGTGGGCAATGAGCAGTTCTTC. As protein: CASSLEPLAGVGNEQFF.

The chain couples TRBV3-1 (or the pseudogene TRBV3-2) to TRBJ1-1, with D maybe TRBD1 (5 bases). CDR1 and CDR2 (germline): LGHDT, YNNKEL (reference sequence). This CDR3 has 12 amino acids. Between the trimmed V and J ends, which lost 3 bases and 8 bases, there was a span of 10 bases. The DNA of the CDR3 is TGTGCCAGCAGCCACGCAAGGGGCGAAGCTTTCTTT. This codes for CASSHARGEAFF.

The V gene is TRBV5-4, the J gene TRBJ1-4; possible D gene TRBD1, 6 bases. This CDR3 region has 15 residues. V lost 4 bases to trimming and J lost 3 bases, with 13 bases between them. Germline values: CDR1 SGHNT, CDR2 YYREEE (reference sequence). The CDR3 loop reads CASSVRTAANEKLFF. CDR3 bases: TGTGCCAGCAGCGTAAGGACAGCGGCTAATGAAAAACTGTTTTTT.

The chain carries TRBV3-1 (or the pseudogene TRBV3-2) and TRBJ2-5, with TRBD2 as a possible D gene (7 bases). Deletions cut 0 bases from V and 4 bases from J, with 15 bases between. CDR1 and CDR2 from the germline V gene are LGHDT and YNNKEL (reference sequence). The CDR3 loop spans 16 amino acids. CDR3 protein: CASSQDGGAWGETQYF. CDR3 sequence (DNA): TGTGCCAGCAGCCAAGATGGGGGGGCATGGGGAGAGACCCAGTACTTC.

CDR3 protein: CATSDPSGGNTEAFF. CDR3 in DNA: TGTGCCACCAGTGATCCGTCGGGGGGCAACACTGAAGCTTTCTTT. J is TRBJ1-1 and V is TRBV24-1; D is perhaps TRBD1 (6 bases). V was clipped by 3 bases and J by 2 bases, with 12 bases between them. There are 15 residues in the CDR3. Germline values: CDR1 KGHDR, CDR2 SFDVKD.

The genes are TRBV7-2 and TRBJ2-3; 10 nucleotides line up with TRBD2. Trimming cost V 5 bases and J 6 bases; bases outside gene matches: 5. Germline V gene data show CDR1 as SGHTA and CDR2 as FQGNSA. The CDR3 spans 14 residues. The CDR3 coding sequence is TGTGCCAGCAGCCCCGGACTAGCGGCCGATACGCAGTATTTT. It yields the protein CASSPGLAADTQYF.

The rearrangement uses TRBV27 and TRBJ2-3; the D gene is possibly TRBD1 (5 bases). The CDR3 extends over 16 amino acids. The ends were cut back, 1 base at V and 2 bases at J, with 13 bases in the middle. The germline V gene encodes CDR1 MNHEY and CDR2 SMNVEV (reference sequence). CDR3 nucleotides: TGTGCCAGCAGTTTATTCGCAGGGCAATTCACAGATACGCAGTATTTT. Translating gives CASSLFAGQFTDTQYF.